The rows below give T cell receptor beta chains drawn from one sample of a study of blood T cell repertoires in COVID-19. Using immunoSEQ multiplex PCR, the repertoire was profiled, and TCRdb retains in-frame clones only, with some absent. The sample has about 180,000 clones; about 80% are singletons. The sample comprised peripheral blood. The receptors were gathered from a man aged 65-85 years with active or convalescent COVID-19. Both conserved end residues are part of each CDR3. D genes are given only for firm matches. Clone size, where shown, is once, few, many, or a class for clones that have expanded.

clone size: .; J gene: TRBJ1-5; V gene: TRBV27; D gene: TRBD1; CDR3 protein: CASSPRARTGTGPYQPQHF; CDR3 DNA: TGTGCCAGCAGTCCACGGGCCCGTACCGGGACAGGACCTTATCAGCCCCAGCATTTT
clone size: .; J gene: TRBJ1-5; V gene: TRBV6-1; D gene: .; CDR3 protein: CASSENSWTVVQPQHF; CDR3 DNA: TGTGCCAGCAGTGAGAATAGTTGGACAGTAGTTCAGCCCCAGCATTTT
clone size: .; J gene: TRBJ1-1; V gene: TRBV27; D gene: .; CDR3 protein: CASSLRLGEDTEAFF; CDR3 DNA: TGTGCCAGCAGTTTAAGGTTGGGGGAGGACACTGAAGCTTTCTTT
clone size: .; J gene: TRBJ1-2; V gene: TRBV19; D gene: TRBD1; CDR3 protein: CASTDRGYGYTF; CDR3 DNA: TGTGCCAGTACAGACAGGGGGTATGGCTACACCTTC
clone size: .; J gene: TRBJ1-2; V gene: TRBV6-5; D gene: TRBD1; CDR3 protein: CASTPDRANYGYTF; CDR3 DNA: TGTGCCAGCACCCCGGACAGGGCTAACTATGGCTACACCTTC
clone size: .; J gene: TRBJ2-6; V gene: TRBV6-5; D gene: .; CDR3 protein: CASRTVAGANVLTF; CDR3 DNA: TGTGCCAGCAGAACGGTGGCTGGGGCCAACGTCCTGACTTTC
clone size: .; J gene: TRBJ2-3; V gene: TRBV10-1; D gene: TRBD2; CDR3 protein: CASSESGLAGYQYF; CDR3 DNA: TGCGCCAGCAGTGAGTCTGGGCTAGCGGGTTATCAGTATTTT
clone size: few; J gene: TRBJ2-7; V gene: TRBV4-3; D gene: TRBD1; CDR3 protein: CASSQGWDSFYEQYF; CDR3 DNA: TGCGCCAGCAGCCAGGGTTGGGACAGCTTCTACGAGCAGTACTTC
clone size: .; J gene: TRBJ1-1; V gene: TRBV11-2; D gene: .; CDR3 protein: CASRLDSEAFF; CDR3 DNA: TGTGCCAGCAGGTTGGACTCTGAAGCTTTCTTT
clone size: .; J gene: TRBJ2-5; V gene: TRBV4-2; D gene: .; CDR3 protein: CASSQEWTREETQYF; CDR3 DNA: TGTGCCAGCAGCCAAGAATGGACTCGGGAAGAGACCCAGTACTTC
clone size: .; J gene: TRBJ2-2; V gene: TRBV5-1; D gene: .; CDR3 protein: CASGLLGTGELFF; CDR3 DNA: TGCGCCAGCGGACTCTTGGGCACCGGGGAGCTGTTTTTT
clone size: .; J gene: TRBJ2-1; V gene: TRBV7-3; D gene: TRBD2; CDR3 protein: CASSEGLERRHEQFF; CDR3 DNA: TGTGCCAGCAGCGAGGGACTAGAGCGTCGTCATGAGCAGTTCTTC
clone size: .; J gene: TRBJ2-2; V gene: TRBV27; D gene: .; CDR3 protein: CASSSGTGELFF; CDR3 DNA: TGTGCCAGCAGTTCAGGGACCGGGGAGCTGTTTTTT
clone size: .; J gene: TRBJ1-4; V gene: TRBV4-3; D gene: TRBD1; CDR3 protein: CASSQGTGGGNEKLFF; CDR3 DNA: TGCGCCAGCAGCCAAGGGACAGGGGGGGGGAATGAAAAACTGTTTTTT
clone size: .; J gene: TRBJ1-5; V gene: TRBV9; D gene: .; CDR3 protein: CASSPSGDQPQHF; CDR3 DNA: TGTGCCAGCAGCCCTTCTGGAGATCAGCCCCAGCATTTT
clone size: .; J gene: TRBJ1-3; V gene: TRBV28; D gene: .; CDR3 protein: CASSPWQGTGNTIYF; CDR3 DNA: TGTGCCAGCAGTCCCTGGCAGGGGACAGGAAACACCATATATTTT
clone size: .; J gene: TRBJ1-2; V gene: TRBV10-1; D gene: .; CDR3 protein: CASSESQGYGYTF; CDR3 DNA: TGCGCCAGCAGTGAGTCGCAGGGCTATGGCTACACCTTC
clone size: few; J gene: TRBJ2-5; V gene: TRBV4-2; D gene: TRBD2; CDR3 protein: CASSRSGGLPGETQYF; CDR3 DNA: TGTGCCAGCAGCCGGAGCGGGGGCCTCCCGGGAGAGACCCAGTACTTC
clone size: .; J gene: TRBJ1-3; V gene: TRBV30; D gene: .; CDR3 protein: CAWSGFGADSGNTIYF; CDR3 DNA: TGTGCCTGGAGCGGATTTGGGGCCGACTCTGGAAACACCATATATTTT
clone size: few; J gene: TRBJ1-3; V gene: TRBV5-1; D gene: TRBD1; CDR3 protein: CASSRRDRGRSGNTIYF; CDR3 DNA: TGCGCCAGCAGCCGCAGGGACAGGGGACGCTCTGGAAACACCATATATTTT
clone size: .; J gene: TRBJ2-5; V gene: TRBV10-3; D gene: TRBD2; CDR3 protein: CAISEPTGRVETQYF; CDR3 DNA: TGTGCCATCAGTGAGCCGACTGGGAGGGTAGAGACCCAGTACTTC
clone size: .; J gene: TRBJ2-7; V gene: TRBV2; D gene: .; CDR3 protein: CASKTGSNSYEQYF; CDR3 DNA: TGTGCCAGCAAGACAGGCTCCAACTCCTACGAGCAGTACTTC
clone size: .; J gene: TRBJ1-1; V gene: TRBV19; D gene: .; CDR3 protein: CASSPGQGKLGTEAFF; CDR3 DNA: TGTGCCAGTAGTCCCGGGCAGGGTAAGTTGGGGACTGAAGCTTTCTTT
clone size: few; J gene: TRBJ2-7; V gene: TRBV27; D gene: TRBD1; CDR3 protein: CASRQGIDPYEQYF; CDR3 DNA: TGTGCCAGCCGACAGGGGATTGACCCCTACGAGCAGTACTTC
clone size: .; J gene: TRBJ2-1; V gene: TRBV4-1; D gene: .; CDR3 protein: CASSQGELDPYNEQFF; CDR3 DNA: TGCGCCAGCAGCCAAGGGGAACTAGATCCCTACAATGAGCAGTTCTTC
clone size: .; J gene: TRBJ2-1; V gene: TRBV6-1; D gene: .; CDR3 protein: CASSGAWGQGSYNEQFF; CDR3 DNA: TGTGCCAGCAGTGGGGCGTGGGGGCAGGGCTCCTACAATGAGCAGTTCTTC
clone size: .; J gene: TRBJ1-4; V gene: TRBV18; D gene: TRBD1; CDR3 protein: CASSRAGTGVEKLFF; CDR3 DNA: TGTGCCAGCTCCCGCGCCGGGACAGGGGTTGAAAAACTGTTTTTT
clone size: .; J gene: TRBJ2-3; V gene: TRBV7-2; D gene: TRBD2; CDR3 protein: CASRLTSGYTDTQYF; CDR3 DNA: TGTGCCAGCAGGCTTACTAGCGGATACACAGATACGCAGTATTTT
clone size: .; J gene: TRBJ2-1; V gene: TRBV6-4; D gene: .; CDR3 protein: CASSELGSYNEQFF; CDR3 DNA: TGTGCCAGCAGTGAGCTCGGCTCCTACAATGAGCAGTTCTTC
clone size: .; J gene: TRBJ2-7; V gene: TRBV10-2; D gene: .; CDR3 protein: CASSDQTSSYEQYF; CDR3 DNA: TGCGCCAGTTCGGACCAGACTAGCTCCTACGAGCAGTACTTC
clone size: .; J gene: TRBJ1-5; V gene: TRBV30; D gene: .; CDR3 protein: CAWGSQGNQPQHF; CDR3 DNA: TGTGCCTGGGGATCCCAGGGGAATCAGCCCCAGCATTTT
clone size: .; J gene: TRBJ2-7; V gene: TRBV9; D gene: .; CDR3 protein: CANLNEQYF; CDR3 DNA: TGTGCCAACCTAAACGAGCAGTACTTC
clone size: .; J gene: TRBJ2-7; V gene: TRBV11-2; D gene: .; CDR3 protein: CASSLGSGSSYEQYF; CDR3 DNA: TGTGCCAGCAGCTTAGGATCCGGGAGCTCCTACGAGCAGTACTTC
clone size: .; J gene: TRBJ2-5; V gene: TRBV5-1; D gene: TRBD1; CDR3 protein: CASTTTGGETQYF; CDR3 DNA: TGCGCCAGCACCACTACAGGGGGGGAGACCCAGTACTTC
clone size: .; J gene: TRBJ2-1; V gene: TRBV5-6; D gene: .; CDR3 protein: CASSWSSYNEQFF; CDR3 DNA: TGTGCCAGCAGCTGGAGCTCCTACAATGAGCAGTTCTTC
clone size: .; J gene: TRBJ2-5; V gene: TRBV7-7; D gene: .; CDR3 protein: CASSRWETDETQYF; CDR3 DNA: TGTGCTAGCAGCCGATGGGAGACCGACGAGACCCAGTACTTC
clone size: .; J gene: TRBJ2-1; V gene: TRBV7-9; D gene: .; CDR3 protein: CASSGDFSYNEQFF; CDR3 DNA: TGTGCCAGCAGCGGGGACTTCTCCTACAATGAGCAGTTCTTC
clone size: .; J gene: TRBJ2-7; V gene: TRBV5-1; D gene: TRBD2; CDR3 protein: CASSQTSSFGYEQYF; CDR3 DNA: TGCGCCAGCAGCCAGACTAGCAGCTTTGGGTACGAGCAGTACTTC
clone size: once; J gene: TRBJ2-7; V gene: TRBV9; D gene: .; CDR3 protein: CASSVAASEIYEQYF; CDR3 DNA: TGTGCCAGCAGCGTGGCGGCTTCTGAAATCTACGAGCAGTACTTC
clone size: .; J gene: TRBJ1-3; V gene: TRBV5-4; D gene: TRBD1; CDR3 protein: CASSPAQGAGNTIYF; CDR3 DNA: TGTGCCAGCAGCCCTGCACAGGGGGCTGGAAACACCATATATTTT
clone size: once; J gene: TRBJ1-5; V gene: TRBV2; D gene: TRBD1; CDR3 protein: CASSPDRGNQPQHF; CDR3 DNA: TGTGCCAGCAGTCCCGACAGGGGGAATCAGCCCCAGCATTTT
clone size: .; J gene: TRBJ2-2; V gene: TRBV29-1; D gene: TRBD2; CDR3 protein: CSVRGGEANTGELFF; CDR3 DNA: TGCAGCGTCCGCGGGGGTGAGGCGAACACCGGGGAGCTGTTTTTT
clone size: .; J gene: TRBJ1-2; V gene: TRBV18; D gene: TRBD1; CDR3 protein: CASSPFQGVDYGYTF; CDR3 DNA: TGTGCCAGCTCACCATTCCAGGGGGTGGACTATGGCTACACCTTC
clone size: .; J gene: TRBJ2-7; V gene: TRBV7-2; D gene: TRBD2; CDR3 protein: CASRSGAAGRKDEQYF; CDR3 DNA: TGTGCCAGCAGAAGTGGAGCAGCGGGAAGGAAGGACGAGCAGTACTTC
clone size: .; J gene: TRBJ1-2; V gene: TRBV30; D gene: TRBD1; CDR3 protein: CAWSAGQGNYGYTF; CDR3 DNA: TGTGCCTGGAGTGCAGGACAGGGGAACTATGGCTACACCTTC
clone size: .; J gene: TRBJ1-1; V gene: TRBV27; D gene: .; CDR3 protein: CASSSWTATSNTEAFF; CDR3 DNA: TGTGCCAGCAGTTCCTGGACAGCCACCTCGAACACTGAAGCTTTCTTT
clone size: .; J gene: TRBJ1-3; V gene: TRBV5-1; D gene: TRBD1; CDR3 protein: CASSSGQGAAGNTIYF; CDR3 DNA: TGCGCCAGCAGCTCGGGACAGGGGGCGGCTGGAAACACCATATATTTT
clone size: .; J gene: TRBJ1-5; V gene: TRBV6-2/TRBV6-3; D gene: .; CDR3 protein: CASSSRGLDQPQHF; CDR3 DNA: TGTGCCAGCAGTTCTAGGGGACTCGATCAGCCCCAGCATTTT
clone size: .; J gene: TRBJ2-6; V gene: TRBV4-3; D gene: .; CDR3 protein: CASSRQWKGTGANVLTF; CDR3 DNA: TGCGCCAGCAGCCGGCAGTGGAAGGGGACTGGGGCCAACGTCCTGACTTTC
clone size: .; J gene: TRBJ2-1; V gene: TRBV19; D gene: .; CDR3 protein: CASSTSVGVNEQFF; CDR3 DNA: TGTGCCAGTAGTACTAGCGTGGGGGTCAATGAGCAGTTCTTC
clone size: .; J gene: TRBJ2-7; V gene: TRBV9; D gene: TRBD1; CDR3 protein: CASSADTTGIYEQYF; CDR3 DNA: TGTGCCAGCAGCGCCGATACGACAGGGATCTACGAGCAGTACTTC
clone size: .; J gene: TRBJ2-1; V gene: TRBV10-2; D gene: .; CDR3 protein: CASSEAWEEEQFF; CDR3 DNA: TGCGCCAGCAGTGAGGCCTGGGAGGAGGAGCAGTTCTTC
clone size: .; J gene: TRBJ2-7; V gene: TRBV5-1; D gene: .; CDR3 protein: CASSSSGSSEQYF; CDR3 DNA: TGCGCCAGCAGCTCAAGCGGTTCGAGCGAGCAGTACTTC
clone size: .; J gene: TRBJ2-1; V gene: TRBV4-1; D gene: TRBD2; CDR3 protein: CASSQFSGITYNEQFF; CDR3 DNA: TGCGCCAGCAGCCAATTCAGCGGGATCACCTACAATGAGCAGTTCTTC
clone size: .; J gene: TRBJ2-7; V gene: TRBV28; D gene: .; CDR3 protein: CASSLRTPYEQYF; CDR3 DNA: TGTGCCAGCAGCCTCCGAACTCCCTACGAGCAGTACTTC
clone size: .; J gene: TRBJ1-1; V gene: TRBV2; D gene: TRBD1; CDR3 protein: CASGQGRNTEAFF; CDR3 DNA: TGTGCCAGCGGACAGGGACGGAACACTGAAGCTTTCTTT
clone size: few; J gene: TRBJ2-1; V gene: TRBV7-8; D gene: TRBD2; CDR3 protein: CASSPSRLAGGYNEQFF; CDR3 DNA: TGTGCCAGCAGCCCCTCCCGACTAGCGGGAGGATACAATGAGCAGTTCTTC